This T cell receptor (beta chain) was recorded in a study of T cells after yellow fever vaccination. Broader study findings: A faster peak, day 5 versus 15, was reached by the weaker secondary response. Detected again after the booster were most primary-vaccination clones, at about 96% CD4 and 80% to 90% CD8.

TCRdb re-called the 5' RACE reads with MiXCR, one entry per CDR3 protein. The repertoire includes roughly 45,000 distinct CDR3 sequences, 5% to 8% of them detected once, and less than 11% sits in the top ten. This clonotype was observed a handful of times. This CDR3 is 16 amino acids long. The junction had 5 bases not matched to a gene; V was cut back by 3 bases and J by 4 bases. This TCR derives from a man aged 25-40 years who received the YFV17D yellow fever vaccine. The rearrangement links TRBV12-3 or TRBV12-4 to TRBJ2-2; 10 nucleotides line up with TRBD2. This specimen was PBMCs, either bulk or a sorted T-cell subset (CD4+, CD8+, memory, or dextramer-sorted; not recorded which), taken 45 days after the yellow fever booster vaccination. In DNA, the CDR3 is TGTGCCAGCAGTTTGGGACTAGCGATCCTCACCGGGGAGCTGTTTTTT. Its translation: CASSLGLAILTGELFF.